This T cell receptor beta chain is drawn from a study of identical twins. Each CDR3 protein is one row after TCRdb ran MiXCR on the 5' RACE reads. The repertoire holds under 300,000 distinct CDR3 sequences, with roughly 8.7% as singletons. With V trimmed by 5 bases and J by 5 bases, 8 bases remained unmatched. The germline V gene encodes CDR1 SEHNR and CDR2 FQNEAQ (reference sequence). The CDR3 has 17 amino acids. Healthy Caucasians, and only they, were the donors. The same sample was also used in a study of yellow fever vaccine responses in identical twins.

Sequencing used CD8+ T cells sorted from blood. The chain recombines TRBV7-9 with TRBJ2-3, with 15 bases identical to TRBD2. The TCR was taken from a woman between 18 and 30 years old in good health. CDR3 in DNA: TGTGCCAGCAGCGGGACTAGCGGGAGGTCGGGAGAAGATACGCAGTATTTT. Its translation is CASSGTSGRSGEDTQYF.